This is a list of T cell receptor beta chains from one sample in a study of blood T cell repertoires in COVID-19. Measured with immunoSEQ multiplex PCR; TCRdb has only the in-frame clones, and not every one. The sample has some 130,000 clones; about 87% are singletons. The source material was peripheral blood. The receptors originated from a human donor in a cohort sampled during active COVID-19. CDR3s include the opening cysteine and the closing phenylalanine or tryptophan. The D gene is left open where the match is weak. The size field is filled for only some rows; it gives once, few, many or a size class.

d_gene,abundance,v_gene,j_gene,CDR3aa,CDR3nt
-,few,TRBV19,TRBJ2-2,CASGWGHTGELFF,TGTGCCAGTGGGTGGGGGCATACCGGGGAGCTGTTTTTT
TRBD2,once,TRBV5-1,TRBJ2-5,CASSPSGGAGGTQYF,TGCGCCAGCAGCCCATCGGGGGGGGCTGGAGGGACCCAGTACTTC
-,once,TRBV29-1,TRBJ2-1,CSVRKVVQGPNEQFF,TGCAGCGTTCGGAAAGTAGTTCAGGGTCCAAATGAGCAGTTCTTC
-,-,TRBV5-1,TRBJ2-2,CASSRDTFTGELFF,TGCGCCAGCAGCAGGGACACCTTCACCGGGGAGCTGTTTTTT
-,-,TRBV6-2/TRBV6-3,TRBJ1-5,CASSYRSRSNQPQHF,TGTGCCAGCAGTTATAGGTCGAGGAGCAATCAGCCCCAGCATTTT
-,-,TRBV3-1/TRBV3-2,TRBJ1-2,CASSSPWHRTNYGYTF,TGTGCCAGCAGCTCACCCTGGCACAGAACTAACTATGGCTACACCTTC
TRBD1,-,TRBV4-1,TRBJ2-2,CASSQEFRGTGELFF,TGCGCCAGCAGCCAAGAGTTCAGGGGGACCGGGGAGCTGTTTTTT
TRBD1,-,TRBV10-3,TRBJ2-7,CAIGQGTYEQYF,TGTGCCATCGGACAGGGAACTTACGAGCAGTACTTC
-,many,TRBV6-2/TRBV6-3,TRBJ2-1,CASSYQILAYNEQFF,TGTGCCAGCAGTTACCAGATTTTGGCCTACAATGAGCAGTTCTTC
-,-,TRBV18,TRBJ1-1,CASSIEGDTEAFF,TGTGCCAGCTCGATCGAGGGGGACACTGAAGCTTTCTTT
-,-,TRBV5-6,TRBJ1-1,CASSLDQGGNTEAFF,TGTGCCAGCAGCTTGGACCAGGGTGGAAACACTGAAGCTTTCTTT
TRBD1,-,TRBV7-2,TRBJ1-3,CASSFTGGVVGNTIYF,TGTGCCAGCAGTTTTACAGGGGGCGTGGTGGGAAACACCATATATTTT
-,-,TRBV10-2,TRBJ2-1,CASSESLMDNEQFF,TGCGCCAGCAGTGAGAGCTTAATGGACAATGAGCAGTTCTTC
-,-,TRBV28,TRBJ1-1,CASSLGQGSAFF,TGTGCCAGCAGTTTAGGCCAGGGCTCAGCTTTCTTT
-,-,TRBV2,TRBJ2-1,CASSEELNNEQFF,TGTGCCAGCAGTGAGGAGTTGAACAATGAGCAGTTCTTC
TRBD1,once,TRBV5-6,TRBJ2-3,CASSPGTGDTDTQYF,TGTGCCAGCAGTCCCGGGACAGGAGACACAGATACGCAGTATTTT
-,few,TRBV4-2,TRBJ2-1,CASSQTDSYNEQFF,TGTGCCAGCAGCCAAACAGACAGCTACAATGAGCAGTTCTTC
-,-,TRBV29-1,TRBJ2-6,CSVAGTSGANVLTF,TGCAGCGTCGCCGGGACATCCGGGGCCAACGTCCTGACTTTC
TRBD1,-,TRBV11-3,TRBJ1-5,CASSLDGTGNQPQHF,TGTGCCAGCAGCTTAGACGGGACAGGGAATCAGCCCCAGCATTTT
-,-,TRBV28,TRBJ1-1,CASSTGGSTEAFF,TGTGCCAGCAGTACCGGAGGGTCCACTGAAGCTTTCTTT
TRBD1,-,TRBV4-3,TRBJ1-2,CASSQVTGVGYTF,TGCGCCAGCAGCCAAGTGACAGGGGTAGGCTACACCTTC
TRBD1,-,TRBV2,TRBJ2-2,CASSERLDRVGTGELFF,TGTGCCAGCAGTGAAAGGTTGGACAGGGTTGGAACCGGGGAGCTGTTTTTT
-,-,TRBV11-2,TRBJ2-2,CASSPRLAGELFF,TGTGCCAGCAGCCCCCGACTAGCCGGGGAGCTGTTTTTT
TRBD1,-,TRBV10-3,TRBJ1-1,CAISDRGPAEAFF,TGTGCCATCAGTGATAGGGGGCCGGCTGAAGCTTTCTTT
-,-,TRBV3-1/TRBV3-2,TRBJ1-1,CASSRVRTEAFF,TGTGCCAGCAGCCGAGTGCGCACTGAAGCTTTCTTT
-,-,TRBV5-4,TRBJ2-3,CASSSRGKNTDTQYF,TGTGCCAGCAGCAGCAGGGGCAAAAACACAGATACGCAGTATTTT
-,-,TRBV19,TRBJ2-1,CASSRGAVNEQFF,TGTGCCAGTAGTCGGGGGGCGGTTAATGAGCAGTTCTTC
-,-,TRBV7-3,TRBJ1-5,CASSQGRNQPQHF,TGTGCCAGCAGCCAGGGGCGTAATCAGCCCCAGCATTTT
-,-,TRBV9,TRBJ2-3,CASSRRITTDTQYF,TGTGCCAGCAGCAGGCGGATAACTACAGATACGCAGTATTTT
TRBD2,-,TRBV7-3,TRBJ2-3,CASSLGLAGTDTQYF,TGTGCCAGCAGCTTAGGTTTAGCGGGTACAGATACGCAGTATTTT
TRBD2,-,TRBV9,TRBJ2-5,CASSVTSGSETQYF,TGTGCCAGCAGCGTGACTAGCGGGAGTGAGACCCAGTACTTC
-,-,TRBV11-3,TRBJ2-1,CASSLSPNEQFF,TGTGCCAGCAGCTTAAGCCCAAATGAGCAGTTCTTC
TRBD2,once,TRBV5-1,TRBJ2-5,CASSLSGRTPKEAQYF,TGCGCCAGCAGCCTTAGCGGGAGGACGCCAAAAGAGGCCCAGTACTTC
-,-,TRBV12-3/TRBV12-4,TRBJ2-7,CASRTTGSYEQYF,TGTGCCAGCAGAACTACAGGGTCCTACGAGCAGTACTTC
TRBD1,-,TRBV3-1/TRBV3-2,TRBJ1-1,CASSLRDRGTEAFF,TGTGCCAGCAGCCTCCGGGACAGGGGCACTGAAGCTTTCTTT
-,-,TRBV11-3,TRBJ2-1,CASELAPTTNEQFF,TGTGCCAGCGAGCTAGCGCCCACTACCAATGAGCAGTTCTTC
-,-,TRBV5-1,TRBJ2-7,CASSLASGVPTYEQYF,TGCGCCAGCAGCTTGGCCTCAGGGGTACCCACCTACGAGCAGTACTTC
-,-,TRBV10-3,TRBJ2-5,CAMSAGRQETQYF,TGTGCCATGTCGGCGGGGCGCCAAGAGACCCAGTACTTC
TRBD1,-,TRBV3-1/TRBV3-2,TRBJ2-1,CASSPGTENYNEQFF,TGTGCCAGCAGTCCCGGGACAGAGAACTACAATGAGCAGTTCTTC
-,-,TRBV7-3,TRBJ2-3,CASSVGRESDTQYF,TGTGCCAGCAGCGTGGGACGGGAGTCAGATACGCAGTATTTT